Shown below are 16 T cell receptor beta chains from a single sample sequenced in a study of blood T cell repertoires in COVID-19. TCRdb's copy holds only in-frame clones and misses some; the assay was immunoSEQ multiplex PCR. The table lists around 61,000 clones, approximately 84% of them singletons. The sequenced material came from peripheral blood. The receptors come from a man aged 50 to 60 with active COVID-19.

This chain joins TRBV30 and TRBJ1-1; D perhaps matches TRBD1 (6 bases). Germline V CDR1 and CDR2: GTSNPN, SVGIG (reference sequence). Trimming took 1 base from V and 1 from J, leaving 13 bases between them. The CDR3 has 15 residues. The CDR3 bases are TGTGCCTGGAGTGGCGCTCTACAGGGGAACACTGAAGCTTTCTTT. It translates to CAWSGALQGNTEAFF.

This CDR3 reads CASSQDFSGSSYNEQFF. CDR3 nucleotides: TGCGCCAGCAGCCAAGATTTTAGCGGAAGCTCCTACAATGAGCAGTTCTTC. The chain employs TRBV4-1 and TRBJ2-1, with D possibly TRBD2 on 6 matching bases. CDR3 length equals 17 residues. Trimming removed 0 bases at V and 0 bases at J, with 12 bases between. Germline values: CDR1 MGHRA, CDR2 YSYEKL.

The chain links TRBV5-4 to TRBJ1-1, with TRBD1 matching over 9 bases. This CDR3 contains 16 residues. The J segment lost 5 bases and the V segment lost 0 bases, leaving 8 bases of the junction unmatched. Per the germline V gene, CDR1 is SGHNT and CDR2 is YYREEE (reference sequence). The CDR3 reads CASSLDLGQGKTEAFF. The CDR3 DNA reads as TGTGCCAGCAGCTTGGACCTAGGACAGGGGAAGACTGAAGCTTTCTTT.

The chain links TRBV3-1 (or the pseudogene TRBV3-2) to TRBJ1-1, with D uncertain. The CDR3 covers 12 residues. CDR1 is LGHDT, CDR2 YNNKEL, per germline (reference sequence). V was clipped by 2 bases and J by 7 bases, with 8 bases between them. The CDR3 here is CASSQSWSEAFF. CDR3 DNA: TGTGCCAGCAGCCAATCGTGGAGTGAAGCTTTCTTT.

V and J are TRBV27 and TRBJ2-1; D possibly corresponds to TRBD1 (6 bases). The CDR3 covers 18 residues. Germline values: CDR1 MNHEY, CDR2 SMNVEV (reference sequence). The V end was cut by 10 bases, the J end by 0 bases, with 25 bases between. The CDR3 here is CATTPTWDTLSSYNEQFF. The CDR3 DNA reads TGTGCCACCACCCCAACTTGGGACACCCTAAGCTCCTACAATGAGCAGTTCTTC.

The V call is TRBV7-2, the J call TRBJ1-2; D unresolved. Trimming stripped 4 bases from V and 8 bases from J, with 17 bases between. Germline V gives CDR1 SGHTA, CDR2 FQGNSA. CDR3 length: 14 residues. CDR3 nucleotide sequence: TGTGCCAGCAGCTCTCAACGGGGAGGATTGGGCTACACCTTC. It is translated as CASSSQRGGLGYTF.

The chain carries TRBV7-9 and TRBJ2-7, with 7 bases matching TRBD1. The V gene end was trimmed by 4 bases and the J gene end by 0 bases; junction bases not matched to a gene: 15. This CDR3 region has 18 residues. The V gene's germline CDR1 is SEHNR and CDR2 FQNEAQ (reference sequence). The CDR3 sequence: CASSSPVRTGGLSYEQYF. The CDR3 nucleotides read TGTGCCAGCAGCTCTCCGGTCCGGACAGGCGGACTCTCCTACGAGCAGTACTTC.

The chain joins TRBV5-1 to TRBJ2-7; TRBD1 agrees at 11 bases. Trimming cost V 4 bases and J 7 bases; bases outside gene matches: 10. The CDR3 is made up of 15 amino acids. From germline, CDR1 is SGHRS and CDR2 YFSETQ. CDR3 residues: CASSPRTGGLSEQYF. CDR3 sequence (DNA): TGCGCCAGCAGCCCAAGGACAGGGGGCTTGTCAGAGCAGTACTTC.

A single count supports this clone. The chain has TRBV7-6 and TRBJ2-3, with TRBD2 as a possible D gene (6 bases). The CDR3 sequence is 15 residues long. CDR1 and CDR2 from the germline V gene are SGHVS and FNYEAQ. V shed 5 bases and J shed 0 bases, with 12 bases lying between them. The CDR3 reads CASSMRDLSTDTQYF. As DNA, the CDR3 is TGTGCCAGCAGCATGCGGGACCTAAGCACAGATACGCAGTATTTT. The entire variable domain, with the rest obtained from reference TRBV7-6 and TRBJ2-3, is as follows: GAGVSQSPRYKVTKRGQDVALRCDPISGHVSLYWYRQALGQGPEFLTYFNYEAQQDKSGLPNDRFSAERPEGSISTLTIQRTEQRDSAMYRCASSMRDLSTDTQYFGPGTRLTVL.

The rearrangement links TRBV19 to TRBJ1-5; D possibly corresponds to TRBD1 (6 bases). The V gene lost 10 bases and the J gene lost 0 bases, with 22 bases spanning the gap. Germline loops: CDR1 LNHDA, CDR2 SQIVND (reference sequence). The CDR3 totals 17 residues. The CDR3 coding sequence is TGTGCCACCAAGGGGAGGGGGATGGGTTATAGCAATCAGCCCCAGCATTTT. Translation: CATKGRGMGYSNQPQHF.

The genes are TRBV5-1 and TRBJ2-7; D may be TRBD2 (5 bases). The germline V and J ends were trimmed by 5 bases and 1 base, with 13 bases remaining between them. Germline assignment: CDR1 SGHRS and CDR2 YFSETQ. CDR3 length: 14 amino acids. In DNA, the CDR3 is TGCGCCAGCAGAGCTAGCCCAAGTTCCTACGAGCAGTACTTC. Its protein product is CASRASPSSYEQYF.

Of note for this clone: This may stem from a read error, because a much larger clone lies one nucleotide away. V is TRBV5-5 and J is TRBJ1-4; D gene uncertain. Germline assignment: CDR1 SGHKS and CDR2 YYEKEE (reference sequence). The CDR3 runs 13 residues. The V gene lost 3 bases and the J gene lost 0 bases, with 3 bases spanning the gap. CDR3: CASSSSTNEKLFF. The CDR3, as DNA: TGTGCCAGCAGCTCCTCAACTAATGAAAAACTGTTTTTT.

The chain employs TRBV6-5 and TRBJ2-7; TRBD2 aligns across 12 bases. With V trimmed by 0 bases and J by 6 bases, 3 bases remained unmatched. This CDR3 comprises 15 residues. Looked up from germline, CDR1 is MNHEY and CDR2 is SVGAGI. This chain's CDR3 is CASSYSLAGGPEQYF. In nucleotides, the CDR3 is TGTGCCAGCAGTTACTCTCTAGCGGGAGGGCCCGAGCAGTACTTC.

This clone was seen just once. The CDR3 is CASTLLQATTGELFF. The CDR3 nucleotides are TGTGCCAGCACCCTACTACAGGCGACGACCGGGGAGCTGTTTTTT. V usage is TRBV21-1 and J usage is TRBJ2-2; TRBD1 is the table's D call and was not checked against the DNA. TRBV21-1 has pseudogene status. CDR3 length: 15 amino acids.

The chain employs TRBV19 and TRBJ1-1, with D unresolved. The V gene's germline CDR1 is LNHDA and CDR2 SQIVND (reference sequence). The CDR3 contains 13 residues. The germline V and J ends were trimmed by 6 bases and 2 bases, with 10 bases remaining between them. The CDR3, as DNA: TGTGCCAGTAGACGTAACGGTAACACTGAAGCTTTCTTT. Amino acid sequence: CASRRNGNTEAFF.

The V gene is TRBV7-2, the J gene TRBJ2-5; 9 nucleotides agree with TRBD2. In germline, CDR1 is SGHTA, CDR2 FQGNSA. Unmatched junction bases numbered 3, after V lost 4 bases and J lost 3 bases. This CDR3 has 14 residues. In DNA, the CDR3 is TGTGCCAGCAGCTCACAGCGGGAGGAAGAGACCCAGTACTTC. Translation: CASSSQREEETQYF.